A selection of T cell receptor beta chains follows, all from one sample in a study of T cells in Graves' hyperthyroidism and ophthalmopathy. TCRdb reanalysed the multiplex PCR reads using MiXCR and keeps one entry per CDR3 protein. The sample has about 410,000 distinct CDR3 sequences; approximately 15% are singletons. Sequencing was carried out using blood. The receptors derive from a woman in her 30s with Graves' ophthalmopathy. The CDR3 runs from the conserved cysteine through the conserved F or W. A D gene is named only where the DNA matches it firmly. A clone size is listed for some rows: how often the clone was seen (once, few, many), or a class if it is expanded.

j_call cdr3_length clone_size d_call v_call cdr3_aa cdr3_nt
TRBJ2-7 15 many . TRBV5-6 CASSLLRGASYEQYF TGTGCCAGCAGCTTGTTACGGGGGGCGTCCTACGAGCAGTACTTC
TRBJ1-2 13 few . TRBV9 CASSVGGGTGYTF TGTGCCAGCAGCGTAGGTGGAGGGACTGGCTACACCTTC
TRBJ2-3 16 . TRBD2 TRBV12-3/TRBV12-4 CASSAGLAGNSDTQYF TGTGCCAGCAGTGCGGGACTAGCGGGGAACTCAGATACGCAGTATTTT
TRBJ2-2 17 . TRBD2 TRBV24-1 CATSDWASGGATGELFF TGTGCCACCAGTGATTGGGCTAGCGGGGGGGCCACCGGGGAGCTGTTTTTT
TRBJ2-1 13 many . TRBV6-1 CASRSAAGNEQFF TGTGCCAGCAGGTCGGCGGCCGGGAATGAGCAGTTCTTC
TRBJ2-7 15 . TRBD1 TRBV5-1 CAGSWGQTSSYEQYF TGCGCCGGCAGCTGGGGACAGACGAGCTCCTACGAGCAGTACTTC
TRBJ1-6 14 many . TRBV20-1 CSARGAETNSPLHF TGCAGTGCTAGAGGTGCAGAGACTAATTCACCCCTCCACTTT
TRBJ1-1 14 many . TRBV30 CAWKRGNGNTEAFF TGTGCCTGGAAGCGGGGTAACGGGAACACTGAAGCTTTCTTT
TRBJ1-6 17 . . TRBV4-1 CASSQGRTRSYNSPLHF TGCGCCAGCAGCCAAGGTCGGACTCGCTCCTATAATTCACCCCTCCACTTT
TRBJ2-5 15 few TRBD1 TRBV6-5 CASSYRGGEMETQYF TGTGCCAGCAGTTACAGAGGGGGCGAGATGGAGACCCAGTACTTC